The present T cell receptor (beta chain) was sequenced within a study of blood T cell repertoires in COVID-19. For the study at large: COVID-19 samples collected from the United States, Italy and Spain covered acute and convalescent phases.

Seattle patient enrollment occurred during active infection, with longitudinal follow-up thereafter. In the original analysis: Using reference gene primer amplification, nucleated cell counts were estimated. Data came from immunoSEQ multiplex PCR; TCRdb stores just in-frame clones and leaves some out. V and J calls and clone size are given by that table; D and trimming were obtained from the DNA. The data contain about 50,000 clones, approximately 89% of them singletons. This CDR3 spans 12 amino acids. Trimming pared 4 bases from V and 6 bases from J, leaving 9 bases between. From germline, CDR1 is SGHRS and CDR2 YFSETQ.

The sequenced sample was peripheral blood. This sequence was found in a woman aged 60-75 years with COVID-19, enrolled during active disease. This sequence joins TRBV5-1 and TRBJ2-3; D possibly corresponds to TRBD2 (5 bases). CDR3 nucleotides: TGCGCCAGCAGCGCGGACTCGGATACGCAGTATTTT. Its translation is CASSADSDTQYF.